These 15 T cell receptor beta chains came from one sample sequenced in a study of T cell responses to AZD1222 COVID-19 vaccine. This table comes from immunoSEQ multiplex PCR, and its TCRdb copy is limited to in-frame clones, with some not included. Among approximately 130,000 clones listed, 90% were seen once. Sample: peripheral blood, taken on day 0 of AZD1222 vaccination. These receptor sequences come from an adult in good health.

The sample holds one count of this clone. The chain has TRBV11-2 and TRBJ2-3; no definite D call. The V gene lost 1 base and the J gene lost 8 bases, with 13 bases spanning the gap. The germline gives CDR1 SGHAT, CDR2 FQNNGV. The CDR3 sequence is 14 residues long. This chain's CDR3 is CASSLVSASSTQYF. CDR3 DNA sequence: TGTGCCAGCAGCTTAGTCTCGGCCAGCTCTACGCAGTATTTT.

This CDR3 reads CASSFYRGYEQYF. In DNA, the CDR3 is TGTGCCAGCAGTTTTTACCGGGGATACGAGCAGTACTTC. This rearrangement joins TRBV27 to TRBJ2-7; weak D call: TRBD2 (5 bases). This CDR3 region has 13 residues. CDR1 and CDR2 (germline): MNHEY, SMNVEV (reference sequence). Trimming took off 3 bases at V and 4 bases at J, with 10 bases between the two ends.

This sequence joins TRBV15 and TRBJ1-4; TRBD1 agrees at 7 bases. The ends lost 0 bases at V and 7 bases at J; junction bases unmatched: 8. The CDR3 has 16 amino acids. CDR1 is LNHNV, CDR2 YYDKDF, per germline (reference sequence). Here the CDR3 reads CATSRDRGRGAEKLFF. The CDR3, as DNA: TGTGCCACCAGCAGAGATCGAGGCAGGGGGGCTGAAAAACTGTTTTTT.

The chain joins TRBV10-3 to TRBJ2-5; 7 bases align to TRBD1. The CDR3 has 15 amino acids. V lost 6 bases and J lost 2; bases outside the gene matches: 9. The germline V gene encodes CDR1 ENHRY and CDR2 SYGVKD. DNA for the CDR3: TGTGCCATCAGGGATTCCGACAGGGATCAAGAGACCCAGTACTTC. It specifies CAIRDSDRDQETQYF.

In nucleotides, the CDR3 is TGTGCCAGCAGCTTGTCCCGCTTCGTACACGATGAGCAGTTCTTC. As protein: CASSLSRFVHDEQFF. The chain joins TRBV5-8 to TRBJ2-1; D is unresolved. V was shortened by 1 base and J by 8 bases, with 16 bases between the two germline ends. Germline CDR1 is SGHTS and CDR2 is YDEGEE. There are 15 residues in the CDR3.

This clone turned up a few times. This chain joins TRBV30 and TRBJ1-2, with D possibly being TRBD1 (6 bases). The CDR3 spans 13 residues. With 2 bases removed from V and 6 bases from J, the gap between germline ends came to 13 bases. Germline CDR1 is GTSNPN and CDR2 is SVGIG (reference sequence). The CDR3 DNA is TGTGCCTGGAGTAGGACAGCCGGGGATGGCTACACCTTC. As protein: CAWSRTAGDGYTF.

The chain combines TRBV30 with TRBJ2-5; TRBD1 might be the D (6 bases). With 2 bases removed from V and 2 bases from J, the gap between germline ends came to 9 bases. Germline CDR1 reads GTSNPN; CDR2 reads SVGIG (reference sequence). This CDR3 region has 13 residues. The CDR3 here is CAWSKQGQETQYF. CDR3 bases: TGTGCCTGGAGTAAACAGGGACAAGAGACCCAGTACTTC.

The V gene is TRBV13, the J gene TRBJ2-1; no reliable D call. Germline V gene lookup returns CDR1 PRHDT and CDR2 FYEKMQ (reference sequence). CDR3 length equals 13 residues. Trimming cost V 3 bases and J 5 bases, with 8 bases left between them. The CDR3: CASSLWQNNEQFF. The CDR3 region has the DNA TGTGCCAGCAGCTTGTGGCAGAACAATGAGCAGTTCTTC. Full variable domain (rest looked up from reference TRBV13 and TRBJ2-1): AAGVIQSPRHLIKEKRETATLKCYPIPRHDTVYWYQQGPGQDPQFLISFYEKMQSDKGSIPDRFSAQQFSDYHSELNMSSLELGDSALYFCASSLWQNNEQFFGPGTRLTVL.

The chain joins TRBV5-6 to TRBJ1-3, with no clear D. Trimming took 2 bases from V and 0 from J, leaving 6 bases between them. CDR1 and CDR2 from the germline V gene are SGHDT and YYEEEE. CDR3 size: 14 residues. The CDR3 region is CASSLGYSGNTIYF. The CDR3 region has the DNA TGTGCCAGCAGCTTAGGGTACTCTGGAAACACCATATATTTT. The full variable domain, completed using reference TRBV5-6 and TRBJ1-3, is DAGVTQSPTHLIKTRGQQVTLRCSPKSGHDTVSWYQQALGQGPQFIFQYYEEEERQRGNFPDRFSGHQFPNYSSELNVNALLLGDSALYLCASSLGYSGNTIYFGEGSWLTVV.

This chain joins TRBV19 and TRBJ1-2; 10 nucleotides match TRBD1. CDR1 and CDR2 from the germline V gene are LNHDA and SQIVND (reference sequence). The CDR3 is 12 residues long. The V gene end was trimmed by 8 bases and the J gene end by 5 bases; junction bases not matched to a gene: 2. The DNA of the CDR3 is TGTGCCAGTGAGGACAGGGGGTATGGCTACACCTTC. Residues: CASEDRGYGYTF. Full variable domain (outside the CDR3, taken from reference TRBV19 and TRBJ1-2): DGGITQSPKYLFRKEGQNVTLSCEQNLNHDAMYWYRQDPGQGLRLIYYSQIVNDFQKGDIAEGYSVSREKKESFPLTVTSAQKNPTAFYLCASEDRGYGYTFGSGTRLTVV.

The CDR3, as DNA: TGCGCCAGCAGCCAAGAAGCGGCGGGACTAAGGAACGAGCAGTACTTC. Protein sequence: CASSQEAAGLRNEQYF. This chain joins TRBV4-3 and TRBJ2-7; 7 bases are shared with TRBD2. CDR1 and CDR2 (germline): LGHNA, YSLEER. The junction had 10 bases not matched to a gene; V was cut back by 0 bases and J by 5 bases. This CDR3 contains 16 residues.

The chain has TRBV10-1 and TRBJ2-7, with TRBD1 as a possible D gene (5 bases). Germline V gives CDR1 WNHNN, CDR2 SYGVQD (reference sequence). The CDR3 is made up of 12 amino acids. Trimming left V 6 bases short and J 1 base short, with 7 bases between. CDR3 amino acids: CASRAGSYEQYF. DNA of the CDR3: TGCGCCAGCAGGGCAGGGTCCTACGAGCAGTACTTC.

Turning to this clone: In the same sample, other DNA sequences code for this CDR3. This chain joins TRBV5-1 and TRBJ2-7; D call uncertain. Trimming stripped 0 bases from V and 2 bases from J, with 6 bases between. Germline V gene lookup returns CDR1 SGHRS and CDR2 YFSETQ. There are 13 residues in the CDR3. CDR3 nucleotide sequence: TGCGCCAGCAGCTTGGACACTGCCTACGAGCAGTACTTC. This sequence encodes CASSLDTAYEQYF. Based on the CDR3 plus reference TRBV5-1 and TRBJ2-7, the full variable domain is KAGVTQTPRYLIKTRGQQVTLSCSPISGHRSVSWYQQTPGQGLQFLFEYFSETQRNKGNFPGRFSGRQFSNSRSEMNVSTLELGDSALYLCASSLDTAYEQYFGPGTRLTVT.

The count of this clone is one. This chain connects TRBV19 to TRBJ1-2; D remains ambiguous. Germline loops: CDR1 LNHDA, CDR2 SQIVND (reference sequence). V lost 5 bases and J 3 bases, leaving 13 bases between the germline ends. This CDR3 is 14 amino acids long. This CDR3 is CASSFLVGDYGYTF. The CDR3 DNA sequence: TGTGCCAGTAGTTTCTTGGTGGGAGACTATGGCTACACCTTC.

This clone has a count of ten or more. The rearrangement uses TRBV7-3 and TRBJ1-2; D possibly corresponds to TRBD1 (5 bases). Trimming took 5 bases from V and 2 from J, leaving 15 bases between them. The length of the CDR3 is 15 residues. CDR1 and CDR2 (germline): SGHTA, FQGTGA. In nucleotides, the CDR3 is TGTGCCAGCAGCCCCCGAAGCGGGGGGAACTATGGCTACACCTTC. Its protein is CASSPRSGGNYGYTF.